This entry lists 26 T cell receptor beta chains sequenced from one sample in a study of beta chain features in type 1 diabetes. What was sequenced were expressed TCRB transcripts, since all of the isolated RNA had been reverse transcribed. Method: immunoSEQ multiplex PCR; TCRdb's copy keeps in-frame clones and lacks some. The data contain 35,000 to 45,000 clones, around 64% of them singletons. What was sequenced was Tregs from blood. The receptors here all came from a woman in her 30s in good health.

J is TRBJ2-1 and V is TRBV7-6; 8 positions agree with TRBD2. The germline gives CDR1 SGHVS, CDR2 FNYEAQ. The CDR3 consists of 16 residues. Losses at the gene ends were 2 bases for V and 4 bases for J; bases not matched to a gene: 7. CDR3 protein: CASSLMASGQYNEQFF. In DNA, the CDR3 is TGTGCCAGCAGCTTAATGGCTAGCGGGCAATACAATGAGCAGTTCTTC.

This rearrangement joins TRBV4-2 to TRBJ2-3; TRBD2 might be the D (6 bases). With 0 bases removed from V and 5 bases from J, the gap between germline ends came to 9 bases. The germline CDR1 and CDR2 sequences are LGHNA and YNFKEQ. This CDR3 is built from 14 residues. The CDR3 reads CASSQEGAGDTQYF. The DNA of the CDR3 is TGTGCCAGCAGCCAAGAAGGAGCGGGAGATACGCAGTATTTT.

A single count supports this clone. The chain is built from TRBV29-1 and TRBJ2-1; TRBD1 matches at 7 bases. V shed 5 bases and J 8 bases; nucleotides not matched to a gene: 3. Germline assignment: CDR1 SQVTM and CDR2 ANQGSEA. This CDR3 region has 11 residues. The CDR3 DNA reads as TGCAGCGTTCACAGGGGACATGAGCAGTTCTTC. Its protein product is CSVHRGHEQFF.

This chain connects TRBV5-1 to TRBJ1-5, with D possibly TRBD1 on 5 matching bases. The germline V gene encodes CDR1 SGHRS and CDR2 YFSETQ. This CDR3 is built from 14 residues. V was pared by 1 base and J by 5 bases, with 10 bases between. The CDR3 coding sequence is TGCGCCAGCAGCTTGTGGGGGAGGGATCAGCCCCAGCATTTT. Translated, it gives CASSLWGRDQPQHF.

The rearrangement links TRBV28 to TRBJ1-5; tentative D call: TRBD1 (5 bases). The CDR3 length is 16 residues. Trimming pared 3 bases from V and 6 bases from J, leaving 18 bases between. From germline, CDR1 is MDHEN and CDR2 SYDVKM. CDR3 bases: TGTGCCAGCAGTTTTCAGTCTTCGCGGGGCGTTCAGCCCCAGCATTTT. This gives the protein CASSFQSSRGVQPQHF.

This clone was recorded a few times. The chain couples TRBV4-2 to TRBJ2-1; tentatively, D is TRBD2 (5 bases). The germline V and J ends were trimmed by 2 bases and 4 bases, with 15 bases remaining between them. Per germline, CDR1 LGHNA and CDR2 YNFKEQ. The CDR3 runs to 16 residues. CDR3 loop: CASSQSAGLAYNEQFF. Written as DNA, the CDR3 is TGTGCCAGCAGCCAAAGCGCTGGGCTAGCATACAATGAGCAGTTCTTC.

V gene TRBV7-2 combines with J gene TRBJ2-7; tentatively, D is TRBD2 (5 bases). The germline V gene has CDR1 SGHTA and CDR2 FQGNSA. This CDR3 has 16 residues. V shed 1 base and J shed 6 bases, with 19 bases lying between them. CDR3 DNA sequence: TGTGCCAGCAGCTTAGTTAGCGTACGCGCGGGTTCCGAGCAGTACTTC. Protein: CASSLVSVRAGSEQYF.

The chain uses TRBV4-3 and TRBJ1-2; 11 positions match TRBD1. Trimming took 0 bases from V and 4 from J; bases not matched to a gene: 7. The CDR3 contains 17 residues. CDR1 is LGHNA and CDR2 is YSLEER in the germline V gene. The CDR3 DNA is TGCGCCAGCAGCCAAGATGGGGGGACAGGGGGACCCTATGGCTACACCTTC. Amino acid sequence: CASSQDGGTGGPYGYTF.

This sequence joins TRBV28 and TRBJ2-3; perhaps TRBD1 as D (5 bases). V lost 6 bases and J 6 bases, leaving 13 bases between the germline ends. Germline V lookup: CDR1 MDHEN, CDR2 SYDVKM. The CDR3 has 13 amino acids. DNA of the CDR3: TGTGCCAGCAGGAATCAGGGCAGGGATACGCAGTATTTT. This gives the protein CASRNQGRDTQYF.

The chain is built from TRBV7-9 and TRBJ1-1, with D unresolved. CDR1 is SEHNR and CDR2 is FQNEAQ in the germline V gene (reference sequence). V was trimmed by 5 bases and J by 4 bases, leaving 8 bases between them. This CDR3 region has 12 residues. In DNA form, the CDR3 reads TGTGCCAGCAGCCGACTGGGCACTGAAGCTTTCTTT. Its protein is CASSRLGTEAFF.

The gene calls are TRBV5-1 and TRBJ2-1; D is possibly TRBD1 (6 bases). This CDR3 contains 18 residues. Germline CDR1 is SGHRS and CDR2 is YFSETQ. V was cut by 4 bases and J by 3 bases, with 23 bases left in between. The CDR3 nucleotides are TGCGCCAGCAGCCGTCAAATCCGAACAGGGCCCTTCTACAATGAGCAGTTCTTC. Amino acids: CASSRQIRTGPFYNEQFF.

This clone was observed a handful of times. The chain couples TRBV7-2 to TRBJ1-5; TRBD1 aligns across 7 bases. Germline values: CDR1 SGHTA, CDR2 FQGNSA. The CDR3 extends over 13 amino acids. V shed 5 bases, J shed 6 bases, and the junction held 4 bases outside the gene matches. The DNA for the CDR3 is TGTGCCAGCAGCCTACAGGGGAGTCAGCCCCAGCATTTT. Translating it yields CASSLQGSQPQHF.

This chain joins TRBV7-9 and TRBJ2-1; the match to TRBD2 covers 8 bases. This CDR3 is 13 amino acids long. V dropped 10 bases and J dropped 6; count of bases not matched to a gene: 8. Germline V gene lookup returns CDR1 SEHNR and CDR2 FQNEAQ (reference sequence). CDR3 in amino acids: CAIQRESPNEQFF. CDR3 sequence (DNA): TGTGCCATCCAGCGGGAGTCACCCAATGAGCAGTTCTTC.

V and J are TRBV7-8 and TRBJ2-6; no firm D call. The V gene lost 5 bases and the J gene lost 1 base, with 9 bases spanning the gap. Germline CDR1 and CDR2: SGHVS and FQNEAQ. This CDR3 has 15 residues. The CDR3 DNA follows: TGTGCCAGCAGCACATCGCCATCTGGGGCCAACGTCCTGACTTTC. Residues: CASSTSPSGANVLTF.

This chain uses TRBV5-1 with TRBJ2-3, with TRBD2 matching over 7 bases. The germline gives CDR1 SGHRS, CDR2 YFSETQ. Trimming at V came to 4 bases and at J to 4 bases, leaving 6 bases not matched to a gene. This CDR3 comprises 14 residues. The CDR3 sequence is CASSGGSLADTQYF. CDR3 sequence (DNA): TGCGCCAGCAGCGGCGGGAGTTTGGCAGATACGCAGTATTTT.

This chain connects TRBV7-2 to TRBJ2-7, with D perhaps TRBD1 (7 bases). There are 13 residues in the CDR3. CDR1 SGHTA and CDR2 FQGNSA come from the germline V gene. With 5 bases removed from V and 7 bases from J, the gap between germline ends came to 15 bases. CDR3 bases: TGTGCCAGCAGCCCGGACAGGCGGGGTGAGCAGTACTTC. Protein: CASSPDRRGEQYF.

The V call is TRBV7-8, the J call TRBJ1-5; weak D call: TRBD1 (5 bases). The CDR3 loop spans 16 amino acids. With 1 base removed from V and 1 base from J, the gap between germline ends came to 11 bases. From germline, CDR1 is SGHVS and CDR2 FQNEAQ. Here the CDR3 reads CASSLVPGYSNQPQHF. The CDR3 DNA is TGTGCCAGCAGCTTAGTACCAGGGTACAGCAATCAGCCCCAGCATTTT.

The chain carries TRBV5-4 and TRBJ2-1; 11 bases map to TRBD2. Trimming at V came to 2 bases and at J to 8 bases, leaving 3 bases not matched to a gene. Germline CDR1 reads SGHNT; CDR2 reads YYREEE (reference sequence). The CDR3 is 14 amino acids. The DNA of the CDR3 is TGTGCCAGCAGCTTAACTAGCGGGAGCCATGAGCAGTTCTTC. It codes for CASSLTSGSHEQFF.

The table lists this clone with a count of one. The chain combines TRBV18 with TRBJ1-5; 8 nucleotides agree with TRBD1. The V and J ends lost 3 bases and 6 bases, in that order; junction bases with no gene match: 4. There are 14 residues in the CDR3. CDR1 is KGHSH, CDR2 LQKENI, per germline. The CDR3 loop reads CASSPITGGQPQHF. DNA of the CDR3: TGTGCCAGCTCACCGATCACAGGGGGTCAGCCCCAGCATTTT.

The count of this clone is one. The chain recombines TRBV9 with TRBJ2-7; TRBD2 aligns across 7 bases. Germline CDR1 reads SGDLS; CDR2 reads YYNGEE. The CDR3 has 14 residues. Trimming took 2 bases from V and 0 from J; bases not matched to a gene: 2. CDR3 DNA sequence: TGTGCCAGCAGCGTGGGGGGGGTCTCCTACGAGCAGTACTTC. This encodes CASSVGGVSYEQYF.

This chain links TRBV27 with TRBJ1-3, with D hard to call. This CDR3 has 16 amino acids. V was trimmed by 2 bases and J by 0 bases, leaving 11 bases between them. Germline CDR1 reads MNHEY; CDR2 reads SMNVEV (reference sequence). CDR3: CASSLRGSLSGNTIYF. The CDR3, as DNA: TGTGCCAGCAGTTTAAGAGGATCCCTCTCTGGAAACACCATATATTTT.

The chain recombines TRBV7-4 with TRBJ2-7; 7 bases map to TRBD2. CDR1 is SGHVT and CDR2 is SQSDAQ in the germline V gene. This CDR3 is built from 11 residues. V was clipped by 5 bases and J by 5 bases; unmatched bases: 0. The CDR3 is CASSREDEQYF. Written as DNA, the CDR3 is TGTGCCAGCAGCCGGGAGGACGAGCAGTACTTC.

The chain uses TRBV7-9 and TRBJ2-5, with a possible D match to TRBD1 (5 bases). The V end was cut by 4 bases, the J end by 5 bases, with 8 bases between. The germline CDR1 and CDR2 sequences are SEHNR and FQNEAQ (reference sequence). The CDR3 extends over 12 amino acids. The CDR3 here is CASSYAGETQYF. The CDR3 DNA reads as TGTGCCAGCAGCTATGCAGGGGAGACCCAGTACTTC.

The chain is built from TRBV28 and TRBJ2-1; TRBD1 aligns across 10 bases. The CDR3 is made up of 13 amino acids. With V trimmed by 6 bases and J by 8 bases, 4 bases remained unmatched. CDR1 is MDHEN, CDR2 SYDVKM, per germline. The chain's CDR3 is CASRDRGVDEQFF. The CDR3, as DNA: TGTGCCAGCAGGGACAGGGGGGTCGATGAGCAGTTCTTC.

This sequence joins TRBV7-8 and TRBJ2-3; 7 bases line up with TRBD2. CDR1 SGHVS and CDR2 FQNEAQ come from the germline V gene. V lost 5 bases and J lost 0; bases outside the gene matches: 5. This CDR3 has 15 amino acids. DNA for the CDR3: TGTGCCAGCAGCCCACTAGCGACTAGCACAGATACGCAGTATTTT. Encoded protein: CASSPLATSTDTQYF. The full variable domain, its missing parts supplied by reference TRBV7-8 and TRBJ2-3, is GAGVSQSPRYKVAKRGQDVALRCDPISGHVSLFWYQQALGQGPEFLTYFQNEAQLDKSGLPSDRFFAERPEGSVSTLKIQRTQQEDSAVYLCASSPLATSTDTQYFGPGTRLTVL.

The genes are TRBV7-3 and TRBJ1-1; possible D gene TRBD1, 5 bases. This CDR3 comprises 13 residues. Germline CDR1 SGHTA, CDR2 FQGTGA. With 5 bases removed from V and 6 bases from J, the gap between germline ends came to 13 bases. The CDR3 sequence is CASSTQGGAEAFF. DNA for the CDR3: TGTGCCAGCAGCACCCAGGGTGGGGCTGAAGCTTTCTTT.